Included here is one T cell receptor beta chain sequence, with context. The antigen remains undetermined. CD8+CD57+ cell expansion, shown by flow cytometry, had occurred in the patients selected for sequencing. Investigators profiled TCR beta VDJ and CDR3 from genomic DNA template. TCRdb used MiXCR to reprocess the reads, holding one entry per CDR3 protein. The sample yields about 58,000 distinct CDR3 sequences, 57% seen once. This entry comes from a study of CD8+CD57+ T cells in acquired aplastic anemia. Study-wide results and caveats: Patients and controls were found to share approximately 31 CD8+ CDR3 sequences.

V shed 3 bases and J shed 8 bases, with 5 bases lying between them. From germline, CDR1 is LGHDT and CDR2 YNNKEL (reference sequence). CDR3 size: 11 residues. The chain combines TRBV3-1 with TRBJ2-1; D is undetermined. This receptor was taken from a human donor with aplastic anemia. Sequencing used sorted CD4+, CD8+, or CD8+CD57+ T cells (not recorded which) from PBMCs. CDR3 coding DNA: TGTGCCAGCAGCCAGGTAGATGAGCAGTTCTTC. As protein: CASSQVDEQFF.